Listed here are 8 T cell receptor beta chains from one sample, sequenced in a study of T cell repertoires in cytomegalovirus infection. A single record per CDR3 protein comes from TCRdb applying MiXCR to the reads. The table shows around 540,000 distinct CDR3 sequences, with roughly a third occurring only once. These receptors are not linked to any known antigen. The specimen comprised cultured PBMCs, sampled from culture after CMV antigen stimulation. Receptor source: a human donor in good health (CMV status not recorded). Some clones in this sample may be carry-over from other donors' samples.

A few counts support this clonotype. V is TRBV20-1 and J is TRBJ2-1, with 7 bases fitting TRBD2. Looked up from germline, CDR1 is DFQATT and CDR2 is SNEGSKA (reference sequence). CDR3 length equals 13 residues. The V gene end was trimmed by 5 bases and the J gene end by 3 bases; junction bases not matched to a gene: 4. DNA for the CDR3: TGCAGTGCTGGGGGGGGGGGCTACAATGAGCAGTTCTTC. Translation gives CSAGGGGYNEQFF.

The V and J genes are TRBV14 and TRBJ2-2, with 7 bases fitting TRBD1. The CDR3 has 19 residues. CDR1 SGHDN and CDR2 FVKESK come from the germline V gene. J was trimmed by 4 bases and V by 0 bases; bases with no gene match: 14. CDR3 residues: CASSQDKGARGRGTGELFF. The CDR3 DNA follows: TGTGCCAGCAGCCAAGATAAGGGGGCCCGAGGACGGGGCACCGGGGAGCTGTTTTTT. Based on the CDR3 plus reference TRBV14 and TRBJ2-2, the full variable domain is EAGVTQFPSHSVIEKGQTVTLRCDPISGHDNLYWYRRVMGKEIKFLLHFVKESKQDESGMPNNRFLAERTGGTYSTLKVQPAELEDSGVYFCASSQDKGARGRGTGELFFGEGSRLTVL.

The V gene is TRBV6-2 or TRBV6-3, the J gene TRBJ2-3; TRBD1 matches at 7 bases. The germline gives CDR1 MNHEY, CDR2 SVGEGT. The CDR3 covers 13 residues. J gave up 6 bases and V 6 bases, and 6 bases lay outside the gene matches. In nucleotides, the CDR3 is TGTGCCAGCAGAAGACAGGGAGTGGATACGCAGTATTTT. It specifies CASRRQGVDTQYF.

V and J are TRBV20-1 and TRBJ2-7; 10 bases agree with TRBD1. The junction had 9 bases not matched to a gene; V was cut back by 6 bases and J by 4 bases. This CDR3 has 14 amino acids. Per the germline V gene, CDR1 is DFQATT and CDR2 is SNEGSKA (reference sequence). CDR3 region: CSARKEGQGYEQYF. The CDR3 bases are TGCAGTGCCCGAAAGGAGGGACAGGGGTACGAGCAGTACTTC.

The V call is TRBV20-1, the J call TRBJ2-3; TRBD1 agrees at 7 bases. CDR1 is DFQATT and CDR2 is SNEGSKA in the germline V gene (reference sequence). With 6 bases clipped from V and 0 bases from J, the junction kept 9 bases outside the gene matches. CDR3 length equals 15 residues. This chain's CDR3 is CSASLRQGSTDTQYF. For the CDR3, the DNA is TGCAGTGCCTCACTCCGACAGGGCAGCACAGATACGCAGTATTTT.

This clonotype has a handful of counts. This sequence joins TRBV4-1 and TRBJ1-2; D is unclear. CDR3 length: 14 residues. Germline V CDR1 and CDR2: MGHRA, YSYEKL. The V gene lost 1 base and the J gene lost 3 bases, with 9 bases spanning the gap. This CDR3 reads CASSQVGQHYGYTF. CDR3 DNA sequence: TGCGCCAGCAGCCAAGTAGGGCAGCACTATGGCTACACCTTC.

V and J are TRBV7-2 and TRBJ1-5, with 9 bases aligning to TRBD1. The CDR3 is 14 residues long. V gave up 6 bases and J gave up 6 bases; unmatched junction bases: 6. Germline-derived CDR1 and CDR2 are SGHTA and FQGNSA. In nucleotides, the CDR3 is TGTGCCAGCAGTACGACAGGGGGAATTCAGCCCCAGCATTTT. Translating it yields CASSTTGGIQPQHF.

The V call is TRBV12-3 or TRBV12-4, the J call TRBJ2-5, with unresolved D. The CDR3 extends over 12 amino acids. V lost 5 bases, J lost 3 bases, and 7 bases lay in between. CDR3 nucleotides: TGTGCCAGCAGTCCCCGGGAAGAGACCCAGTACTTC. Translated, it gives CASSPREETQYF.